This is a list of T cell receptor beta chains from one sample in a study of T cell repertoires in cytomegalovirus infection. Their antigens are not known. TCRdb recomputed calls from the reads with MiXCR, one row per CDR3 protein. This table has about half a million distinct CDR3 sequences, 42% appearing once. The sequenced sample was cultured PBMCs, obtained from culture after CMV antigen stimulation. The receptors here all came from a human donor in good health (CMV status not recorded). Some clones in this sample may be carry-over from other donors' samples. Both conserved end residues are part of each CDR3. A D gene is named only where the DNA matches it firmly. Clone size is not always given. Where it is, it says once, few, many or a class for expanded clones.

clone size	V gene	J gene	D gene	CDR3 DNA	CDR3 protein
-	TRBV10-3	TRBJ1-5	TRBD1	TGTGCCATCAGTGAGTTTTCAGGGGGAGGTCAGCCCCAGCATTTT	CAISEFSGGGQPQHF
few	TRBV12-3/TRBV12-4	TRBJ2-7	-	TGTGCCAGCGGCAACTACGAGCAGTACTTC	CASGNYEQYF
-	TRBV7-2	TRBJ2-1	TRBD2	TGTGCCAGCAGCTTAGGCCGGGAGGCTGAGCAGTTCTTC	CASSLGREAEQFF
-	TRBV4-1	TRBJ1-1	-	TGCGCCAGCAGTGCTACAAGGACCCTCATGAACACTGAAGCTTTCTTT	CASSATRTLMNTEAFF
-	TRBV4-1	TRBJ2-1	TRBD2	TGCGCCAGCAGCCAACCGACTAGCGGAAATGAGCAGTTCTTC	CASSQPTSGNEQFF
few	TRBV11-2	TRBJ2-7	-	TGTGCCAGCAGCCTACGGGGGGCGACCTACGAGCAGTACTTC	CASSLRGATYEQYF
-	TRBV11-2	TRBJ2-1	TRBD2	TGTGCCAGCACCCGGCTAGCGGAAGGGGATGAGCAGTTCTTC	CASTRLAEGDEQFF
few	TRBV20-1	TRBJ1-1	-	TGCAGTGCTAGAGATCGGGCAGCTTTCTTT	CSARDRAAFF
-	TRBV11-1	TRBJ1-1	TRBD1	TGTGCCAGCAGCTTAGCCCGGGACAGAACTTTCTTT	CASSLARDRTFF
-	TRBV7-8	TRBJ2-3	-	TGTGCCAGCACCCCCGGACGGGGCACAGATACGCAGTATTTT	CASTPGRGTDTQYF
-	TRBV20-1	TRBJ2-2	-	TGCAGTGCTAGACATCGGCATGGAAAAAACACCGGGGAGCTGTTTTTT	CSARHRHGKNTGELFF
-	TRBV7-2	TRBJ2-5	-	TGTGCCAGCAGCCCTAGGTCCGGGATCCAAGAGACCCAGTACTTC	CASSPRSGIQETQYF
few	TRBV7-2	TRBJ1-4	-	TGTGCCAGCAGCTTAGACCGACCCCCTGGAGAAAAACTGTTTTTT	CASSLDRPPGEKLFF
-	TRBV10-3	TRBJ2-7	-	TGTGCCACCCGGGTGGGAGGTACAGCCTACGAGCAGTACTTC	CATRVGGTAYEQYF
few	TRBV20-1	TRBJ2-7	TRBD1	TGCAGTGCGGGGGGACAGGACAGCTCCTACGAGCAGTACTTC	CSAGGQDSSYEQYF
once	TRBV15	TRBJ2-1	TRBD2	TGTGCCACCAGCCCGGGGGGGGCCTCCTACAATGAGCAGTTCTTC	CATSPGGASYNEQFF
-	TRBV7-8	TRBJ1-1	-	TGTGCCAGCAGCTTAGTCCTCGCCTCCAACACTGAAGCTTTCTTT	CASSLVLASNTEAFF
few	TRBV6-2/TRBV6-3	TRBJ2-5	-	TGTGCCAGCAGCCGCCAGGCGACCCAGTACTTC	CASSRQATQYF
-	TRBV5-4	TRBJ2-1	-	TGTGCCAGCAGCTTTGGCGGGAAGTCCTACAATGAGCAGTTCTTC	CASSFGGKSYNEQFF
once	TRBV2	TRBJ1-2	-	TGTGCCAGCAGCGTACAGCATTCCGTCTATGGCTACACCTTC	CASSVQHSVYGYTF
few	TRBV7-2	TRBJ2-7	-	TGTGCCAGCAGCTTAGGTTTTGGGATAACCTACGAGCAGTACTTC	CASSLGFGITYEQYF
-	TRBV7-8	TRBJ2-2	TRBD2	TGTGCCAGCAGCGCCGGGACTACGAACACCGGGGAGCTGTTTTTT	CASSAGTTNTGELFF
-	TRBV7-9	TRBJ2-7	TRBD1	TGTGCCAGCAGCTATTCCGGGACAGGGGGCCGGGAGCAGTACTTC	CASSYSGTGGREQYF